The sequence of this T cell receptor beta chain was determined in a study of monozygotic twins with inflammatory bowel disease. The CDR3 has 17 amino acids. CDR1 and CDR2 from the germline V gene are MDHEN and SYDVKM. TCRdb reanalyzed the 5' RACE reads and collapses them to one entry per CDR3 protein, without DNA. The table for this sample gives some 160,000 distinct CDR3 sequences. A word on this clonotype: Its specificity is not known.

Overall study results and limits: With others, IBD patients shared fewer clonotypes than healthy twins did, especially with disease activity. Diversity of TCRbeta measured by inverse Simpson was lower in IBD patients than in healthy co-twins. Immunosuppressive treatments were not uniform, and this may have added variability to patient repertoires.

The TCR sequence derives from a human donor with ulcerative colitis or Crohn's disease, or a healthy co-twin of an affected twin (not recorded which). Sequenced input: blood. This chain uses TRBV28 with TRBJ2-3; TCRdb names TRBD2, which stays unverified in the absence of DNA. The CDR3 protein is CASRSPGLAGSTDTQYF.